Reported below is one T cell receptor (beta chain). Its antigen is unknown. Profiling relied on immunoSEQ multiplex PCR, and the TCRdb table lists in-frame clones only, not all of them. The data contain 40,000 or so clones, approximately 72% of them seen just once; the ten biggest clones take up approximately 0.5%. These data are taken from a study of STAT5B mutations in CD4+ large granular lymphocyte leukemia. Across the study: Healthy donors showed HLA-associated enrichment of the CDR3 'QG' motif.

General observations from the study: The CD4+ versus CD8+ T-LGLL clonality difference may reflect limited sample size. CD4-sorted patient repertoires seemed more clonal than healthy CD4+ repertoires.

The receptor comes from a human donor in good health. The specimen was CD4+ T cells from blood buffy coats.

This CDR3 is CASSLGQENEQFF. CDR3 bases: TGTGCCAGCAGCTTAGGGCAAGAGAATGAGCAGTTCTTC. V and J are TRBV7-9 and TRBJ2-1; no reliable D call. V gave up 1 base and J gave up 7 bases, with 8 bases separating them. CDR3 length: 13 amino acids. The V gene's germline CDR1 is SEHNR and CDR2 FQNEAQ (reference sequence).